This TCR beta chain was recorded in a study of blood T cell repertoires in COVID-19. This clone was counted ten times or more. Data came from immunoSEQ multiplex PCR; TCRdb stores just in-frame clones and leaves some out. The sample has about 260,000 clones, about 88% seen once. The CDR3 consists of 16 residues. Trimming took off 4 bases at V and 0 bases at J, with 15 bases between the two ends. The germline gives CDR1 KGHDR, CDR2 SFDVKD. The sequence derives from a man in his sixties who had recovered from COVID-19. The chain combines TRBV24-1 with TRBJ2-7, with D possibly being TRBD1 (6 bases). The specimen was peripheral blood. The CDR3 DNA sequence: TGTGCCACCAGTGAGTTACAGGGCCCAAGCTCCTACGAGCAGTACTTC. Translation gives CATSELQGPSSYEQYF.